The clone carrying this T cell receptor beta chain was observed a handful of times. What it binds is not known. The data stem from a study of early T cells in non-severe SARS-CoV-2 infection. The overall study: Sequenced bulk RNA came from whole blood that was unsorted, and chains were unpaired.

TCRdb processed the 5' RACE reads anew with MiXCR; each CDR3 protein has one entry. The repertoire holds fewer than 70,000 distinct CDR3 sequences, with about 4.6% as singletons. CDR1 MDHEN and CDR2 SYDVKM come from the germline V gene. The CDR3 is 14 amino acids. V dropped 3 bases and J dropped 5 bases, with 13 bases sitting between them. Overall study results and limits: VDJdb matching, biased toward anti-spike CD8 responses, missed private and CD4 specificities.

The sequencing used whole blood, collected at baseline. The sequence was collected from an adult who was a healthcare worker with PCR-confirmed SARS-CoV-2 infection or an uninfected control (not recorded which). The donor label of this sample is uncertain. This chain connects TRBV28 to TRBJ1-1; D might be TRBD1 (6 bases). CDR3 region: CASSFRGRGTEAFF. The CDR3 DNA follows: TGTGCCAGCAGTTTCCGAGGCAGGGGAACTGAAGCTTTCTTT.